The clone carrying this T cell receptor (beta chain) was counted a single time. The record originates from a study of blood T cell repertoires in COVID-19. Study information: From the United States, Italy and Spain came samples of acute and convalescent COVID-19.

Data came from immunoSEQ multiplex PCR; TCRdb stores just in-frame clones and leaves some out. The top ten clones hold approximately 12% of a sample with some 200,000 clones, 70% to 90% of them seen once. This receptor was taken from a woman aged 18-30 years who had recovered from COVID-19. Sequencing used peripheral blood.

CDR3 in amino acids: CASELVPHEQYF. Here the CDR3 DNA reads TGTGCCAGCGAACTAGTTCCCCACGAGCAGTACTTC. V usage is TRBV25-1 and J usage is TRBJ2-7, with D maybe TRBD2 (5 bases). V gave up 8 bases and J gave up 5 bases, with 13 bases separating them. CDR1 MGHDK and CDR2 SYGVNS come from the germline V gene. This CDR3 has 12 residues.